This T cell receptor (beta chain) was found in a study of cytomegalovirus exposure and HLA in healthy donors. Findings and caveats of the study: Listed as cytomegalovirus-associated were over 150 TCR beta chains. Rare TCR sequences dominated, though some public TCRs recurred in many donors.

Some clones are missing from TCRdb's copy, which holds only in-frame ones; the method was immunoSEQ multiplex PCR. Altogether approximately 150,000 clones are present, approximately 91% being singletons, with the ten largest covering approximately 0.7%. The approximately 120-subject validation cohort, separate from the roughly 670-subject first cohort, included the donors. Germline CDR1 is GTSNPN and CDR2 is SVGIG (reference sequence). The germline V and J ends were trimmed by 5 bases and 5 bases, with 6 bases remaining between them. CDR3 length: 10 residues. Regarding this clone: No antigen is known for it.

The TCR originated in a man aged 18-30 years in good health and CMV-seronegative. This chain links TRBV30 with TRBJ1-1, with D possibly TRBD1 on 5 matching bases. Sequenced: PBMCs. The CDR3 loop is CAWGGTEAFF. The CDR3 coding sequence is TGTGCCTGGGGGGGGACTGAAGCTTTCTTT.